This TCR beta chain was sequenced in a study of cytomegalovirus exposure and HLA in healthy donors. Findings of the study overall: Many donors shared some public TCRs, even though most TCR sequences were rare.

The CDR3 totals 13 residues. Germline V lookup: CDR1 MNHEY, CDR2 SMNVEV (reference sequence). On this clone: What it binds is not known. One end of the junction varies from germline; a read error may be responsible.

The PCR made use of 60 Vbeta and 13 Jbeta primers. The assay was immunoSEQ multiplex PCR, and TCRdb's table has in-frame clones only and misses some. The sample gives 200,000 to 250,000 clones, roughly 85% of which show up once; under 2% is in the top ten. The chain joins TRBV27 to TRBJ2-7, with 7 bases identical to TRBD2. The receptor's source is a young man in good health and CMV-seronegative. The sequencing sample was made of PBMCs. CDR3 sequence: CASSSTSSSEQYF. The CDR3, as DNA: TGTGCCAGCAGTTCGACTAGCTCCTCCGAGCAGTACTTC.